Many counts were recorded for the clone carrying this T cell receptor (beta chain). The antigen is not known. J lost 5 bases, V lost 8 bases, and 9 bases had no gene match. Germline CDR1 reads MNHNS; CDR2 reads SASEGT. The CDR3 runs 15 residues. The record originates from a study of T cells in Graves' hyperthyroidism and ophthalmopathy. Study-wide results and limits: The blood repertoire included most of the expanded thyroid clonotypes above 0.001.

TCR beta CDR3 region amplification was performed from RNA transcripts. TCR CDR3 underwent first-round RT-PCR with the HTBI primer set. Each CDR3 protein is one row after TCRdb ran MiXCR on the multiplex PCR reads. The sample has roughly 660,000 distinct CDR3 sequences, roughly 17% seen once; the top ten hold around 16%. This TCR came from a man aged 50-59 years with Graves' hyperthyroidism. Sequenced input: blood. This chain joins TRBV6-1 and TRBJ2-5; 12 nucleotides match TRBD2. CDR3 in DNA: TGTGCCAGCCGAAGACTAGCGGGAGTAAGGGAGACCCAGTACTTC. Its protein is CASRRLAGVRETQYF.